This T cell receptor (beta chain) originates from a study of blood T cell repertoires in COVID-19. Study overall: Sample material is recorded as cDNA or gDNA derived from T cells, B-cell-depleted T cells, or PBMCs.

Germline CDR1 MDHEN, CDR2 SYDVKM. The CDR3 spans 17 residues. V lost 6 bases, J lost 6 bases, and 14 bases stayed unmatched. The data were produced by immunoSEQ multiplex PCR, yet TCRdb's version contains in-frame clones alone and is incomplete. The profile covers approximately 230,000 clones, with roughly 87% appearing a single time and 6% to 7% taken by the ten largest. Participants, 18 to 89 years old, spanned 25 or so US areas. Material for sequencing was PBMCs or T cells enriched from blood (not recorded which). The receptor was derived from a woman in her 30s with acute COVID-19. The chain employs TRBV28 and TRBJ2-3; TRBD2 matches 11 bases. The CDR3 protein is CASSSRLAGSRRDTQYF. The CDR3, as DNA: TGTGCCAGCAGCTCCAGACTAGCGGGGAGCCGACGGGATACGCAGTATTTT. The complete variable domain, with remaining parts taken from reference TRBV28 and TRBJ2-3, reads DVKVTQSSRYLVKRTGEKVFLECVQDMDHENMFWYRQDPGLGLRLIYFSYDVKMKEKGDIPEGYSVSREKKERFSLILESASTNQTSMYLCASSSRLAGSRRDTQYFGPGTRLTVL.